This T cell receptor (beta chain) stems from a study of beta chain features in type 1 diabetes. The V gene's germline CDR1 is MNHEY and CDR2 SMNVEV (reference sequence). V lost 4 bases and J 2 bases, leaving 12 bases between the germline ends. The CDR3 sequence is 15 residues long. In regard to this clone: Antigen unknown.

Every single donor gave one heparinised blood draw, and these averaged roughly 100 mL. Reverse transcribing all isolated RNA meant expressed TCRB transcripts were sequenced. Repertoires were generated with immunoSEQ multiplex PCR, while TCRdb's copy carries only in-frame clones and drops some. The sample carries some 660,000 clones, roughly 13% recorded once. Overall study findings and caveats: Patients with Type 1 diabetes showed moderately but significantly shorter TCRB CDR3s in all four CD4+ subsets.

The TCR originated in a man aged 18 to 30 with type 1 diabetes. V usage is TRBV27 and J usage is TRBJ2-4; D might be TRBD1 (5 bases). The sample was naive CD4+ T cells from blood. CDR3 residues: CASSSQGWTKNIQYF. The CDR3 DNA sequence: TGTGCCAGCAGTTCCCAGGGTTGGACCAAAAACATTCAGTACTTC.